Listed here are 22 T cell receptor beta chains from one sample, sequenced in a study of CD8 T cells in Susac syndrome. Roughly 0.45 to 1 ug RNA was reverse transcribed with random hexamers. MiXCR, applied by TCRdb to the immunoSEQ multiplex PCR reads, yields one record per CDR3 protein. The sample carries 400,000 to 550,000 distinct CDR3 sequences, around 85% recorded once. Sequenced: CD8+ T cells from PBMCs. These receptors all come from a human donor with multiple sclerosis.

The chain has TRBV19 and TRBJ1-2, with unresolved D. The CDR3 has 13 amino acids. Per the germline V gene, CDR1 is LNHDA and CDR2 is SQIVND (reference sequence). V lost 0 bases to trimming and J lost 8 bases, with 10 bases between them. CDR3 sequence: CASSIDAFQGYTF. In DNA, the CDR3 is TGTGCCAGTAGTATAGACGCATTCCAAGGCTACACCTTC.

This CDR3 reads CASSPDRRISNQPQHF. CDR3 DNA sequence: TGCGCCAGCAGCCCAGACCGGAGGATTTCGAATCAGCCCCAGCATTTT. The V and J genes are TRBV4-1 and TRBJ1-5, with D unresolved. The CDR3 spans 16 residues. Germline CDR1 and CDR2: MGHRA and YSYEKL. Trimming removed 4 bases from V and 4 bases from J, with 17 bases in between.

The genes are TRBV11-2 and TRBJ2-7, with TRBD2 as a possible D gene (6 bases). From germline, CDR1 is SGHAT and CDR2 FQNNGV. V shed 0 bases and J shed 2 bases, with 11 bases lying between them. This CDR3 spans 15 amino acids. This CDR3 reads CASSLDPGLTYEQYF. The CDR3 DNA follows: TGTGCCAGCAGCTTAGATCCGGGACTTACCTACGAGCAGTACTTC.

Only one count was recorded for this clonotype. V gene TRBV29-1 combines with J gene TRBJ1-1; D remains unclear. Germline-derived CDR1 and CDR2 are SQVTM and ANQGSEA. The V end lost 5 bases, the J end lost 3 bases, and 22 bases lay between the germline ends. The CDR3 consists of 16 residues. Here the CDR3 DNA reads TGCAGCGTTTGGTTGACGGCAGAGGCAGATCACACTGAAGCTTTCTTT. Its protein product is CSVWLTAEADHTEAFF.

This clonotype was detected a few times. The chain uses TRBV6-1 and TRBJ2-7; D gene ambiguous. The CDR3 has 12 residues. Germline CDR1 and CDR2: MNHNS and SASEGT. Trimming removed 8 bases from V and 4 bases from J, with 12 bases in between. The CDR3 reads CASGPGQYEQYF. Here the CDR3 DNA reads TGTGCCAGCGGGCCCGGGCAGTACGAGCAGTACTTC.

This sequence joins TRBV10-3 and TRBJ1-1; possibly TRBD1 for D (6 bases). In germline, CDR1 is ENHRY, CDR2 SYGVKD. CDR3 length: 13 amino acids. The V gene lost 4 bases and the J gene lost 9 bases, with 15 bases spanning the gap. The CDR3, as DNA: TGTGCCATCAGTGTAAGGGGGGCCCAAAAAGCTTTCTTT. This translates into CAISVRGAQKAFF.

The chain links TRBV5-1 to TRBJ1-4; TRBD1 might be the D (5 bases). Germline lookup yields CDR1 SGHRS and CDR2 YFSETQ. Trimming pared 4 bases from V and 3 bases from J, leaving 19 bases between. This CDR3 is 17 amino acids long. Written as DNA, the CDR3 is TGCGCCAGCAGCCTGGGGATGGAGGGGATCTCTAATGAAAAACTGTTTTTT. The encoded protein is CASSLGMEGISNEKLFF.

The rearrangement joins TRBV6-1 to TRBJ1-1; D gene unclear. Trimming took 8 bases from V and 6 from J, leaving 13 bases between them. CDR1 MNHNS and CDR2 SASEGT come from the germline V gene. The length of the CDR3 is 12 residues. CDR3 sequence: CASGEGFAEAFF. DNA for the CDR3: TGTGCCAGCGGGGAGGGTTTCGCTGAAGCTTTCTTT.

The rearrangement uses TRBV28 and TRBJ2-7; TRBD2 matches at 7 bases. This CDR3 comprises 16 residues. V shed 7 bases and J 4 bases; nucleotides not matched to a gene: 16. Germline V gene sequence: CDR1 MDHEN, CDR2 SYDVKM. CDR3 DNA sequence: TGTGCCAGCACCCTCACTGGCGGGAGCGGTGGGTACGAGCAGTACTTC. As protein: CASTLTGGSGGYEQYF.

The gene calls are TRBV12-3 or TRBV12-4 and TRBJ1-2; no reliable D call. This CDR3 comprises 15 residues. V was trimmed by 4 bases and J by 8 bases, leaving 20 bases between them. For the CDR3, the DNA is TGTGCCAGCAGTTCCCCGGGAGGCCGCTCTGGGGGCTACACCTTC. It codes for CASSSPGGRSGGYTF.

The V gene is TRBV2, the J gene TRBJ2-7, with 15 bases that match TRBD2. The CDR3 is made up of 17 amino acids. Trimming took 6 bases from V and 1 from J; bases not matched to a gene: 7. The V gene's germline CDR1 is SNHLY and CDR2 FYNNEI. The CDR3 reads CASRGTSGRRNSYEQYF. The CDR3 DNA is TGTGCCAGCAGGGGGACTAGCGGGAGGAGAAATTCCTACGAGCAGTACTTC.

This sequence joins TRBV6-1 and TRBJ1-5; D gene ambiguous. Germline loops: CDR1 MNHNS, CDR2 SASEGT. CDR3 length: 15 residues. Trimming left V 3 bases short and J 1 base short, with 10 bases between. In nucleotides, the CDR3 is TGTGCCAGCAGTGATGAAGGTTTGAGCAATCAGCCCCAGCATTTT. Its protein product is CASSDEGLSNQPQHF.

This clonotype was detected a few times. In DNA form, the CDR3 reads TGTGCCAGCAGCATCGGGACTAGCGGAATCTACGAGCAGTACTTC. The encoded protein is CASSIGTSGIYEQYF. The chain joins TRBV2 to TRBJ2-7; 11 bases align to TRBD2. The germline gives CDR1 SNHLY, CDR2 FYNNEI. CDR3 size: 15 residues. Trimming at V came to 6 bases and at J to 3 bases, leaving 7 bases not matched to a gene.

The chain has TRBV27 and TRBJ2-7; no definite D call. V was clipped by 4 bases and J by 1 base, with 14 bases between them. Germline V CDR1 and CDR2: MNHEY, SMNVEV (reference sequence). The CDR3 covers 15 residues. The CDR3 protein is CASSSSTGTSYEQYF. The DNA for the CDR3 is TGTGCCAGCAGTTCATCGACTGGAACATCCTACGAGCAGTACTTC.

J is TRBJ2-7 and V is TRBV27; 7 bases agree with TRBD2. The J segment lost 0 bases and the V segment lost 2 bases, leaving 4 bases of the junction unmatched. Germline V gene lookup returns CDR1 MNHEY and CDR2 SMNVEV (reference sequence). The CDR3 is 15 amino acids. The CDR3 spells CASSLGAGVSYEQYF. CDR3 in DNA: TGTGCCAGCAGTTTAGGTGCGGGAGTCTCCTACGAGCAGTACTTC.

The chain uses TRBV6-1 and TRBJ1-1; D unclear. The CDR3 extends over 15 amino acids. The V end was cut by 4 bases, the J end by 3 bases, with 15 bases between. Germline lookup yields CDR1 MNHNS and CDR2 SASEGT. The DNA for the CDR3 is TGTGCCAGCAGTGCCACGGGAACATTCGACACTGAAGCTTTCTTT. It yields the protein CASSATGTFDTEAFF.

The CDR3: CASSPSAVSYNEQFF. The CDR3 DNA follows: TGTGCCAGCAGTCCGTCGGCGGTCTCCTACAATGAGCAGTTCTTC. The chain combines TRBV12-3 or TRBV12-4 with TRBJ2-1, with D unresolved. There are 15 residues in the CDR3. The V end lost 5 bases, the J end lost 0 bases, and 11 bases lay between the germline ends.

The gene calls are TRBV10-3 and TRBJ2-1, with D uncertain. V was shortened by 3 bases and J by 0 bases, with 9 bases between the two germline ends. CDR1 and CDR2 (germline): ENHRY, SYGVKD. This CDR3 comprises 15 residues. The CDR3 DNA follows: TGTGCCATCAGTGAAGGCGGAAGCTCCTACAATGAGCAGTTCTTC. This encodes CAISEGGSSYNEQFF.

The chain is built from TRBV6-1 and TRBJ2-7, with 8 positions matching TRBD1. Germline V gene data show CDR1 as MNHNS and CDR2 as SASEGT. This CDR3 has 15 amino acids. Losses at the gene ends were 0 bases for V and 2 bases for J; bases not matched to a gene: 3. The DNA for the CDR3 is TGTGCCAGCAGTGAAGCGACAGGGGCGGCCTACGAGCAGTACTTC. The encoded protein is CASSEATGAAYEQYF.

V usage is TRBV7-9 and J usage is TRBJ2-7; TRBD2 might be the D (5 bases). Trimming shortened V by 3 bases and J by 6 bases, and 15 bases separated the two germline ends. Germline V CDR1 and CDR2: SEHNR, FQNEAQ (reference sequence). This CDR3 is built from 14 residues. CDR3 region: CASSFTQEDFEQYF. DNA for the CDR3: TGTGCCAGCAGCTTTACGCAGGAGGATTTCGAGCAGTACTTC.

This clonotype has more than one count but fewer than ten. The CDR3 is CASSYLDRGAGNTIYF. The DNA of the CDR3 is TGTGCCAGCAGTTACCTTGACAGGGGGGCTGGAAACACCATATATTTT. This chain connects TRBV6-5 to TRBJ1-3; 9 positions agree with TRBD1. Unmatched junction bases numbered 4, after V lost 2 bases and J lost 2 bases. This CDR3 has 16 residues. Germline V gives CDR1 MNHEY, CDR2 SVGAGI.

The CDR3: CASSHPGTSEANEQFF. In DNA, the CDR3 is TGCGCCAGCAGCCACCCCGGGACTAGCGAGGCCAATGAGCAGTTCTTC. V usage is TRBV4-1 and J usage is TRBJ2-1; TRBD2 aligns across 10 bases. Germline trimming cut 3 bases from V and 6 bases from J; bases unmatched to any gene: 8. Per germline, CDR1 MGHRA and CDR2 YSYEKL. The CDR3 runs to 16 residues.